The present T cell receptor beta chain was sequenced within a study of preoperative IRX-2 immunotherapy in early breast cancer. The method was immunoSEQ multiplex PCR; TCRdb's version includes in-frame clones alone and lacks a portion of them. The sample has approximately 98,000 clones, roughly 89% seen once. The V segment lost 2 bases and the J segment 4 bases; nucleotides outside the gene matches: 16. The germline gives CDR1 SGHVT, CDR2 SQSDAQ. This CDR3 is 18 amino acids long. Treatment of the sample: preoperative locoregional IRX-2 cytokine immunotherapy. Patients received preoperative, locoregional IRX-2 cytokine immunotherapy in a phase Ib study.

The chain recombines TRBV7-4 with TRBJ1-1; 7 bases line up with TRBD1. The sample here was tumor tissue, taken after IRX-2 immunotherapy. The source of this sequence is a human donor with breast cancer. The CDR3 region has the DNA TGTGCCAGCAGCTTATACCTACTGGGACAGAAAGGAGGCACTGAAGCTTTCTTT. Protein: CASSLYLLGQKGGTEAFF.